This TCR beta chain was identified in a study of early T cells in non-severe SARS-CoV-2 infection. TCRdb analysed the 5' RACE reads with MiXCR anew, one entry per CDR3 protein. The sample lists tens of thousands of distinct CDR3 sequences; 9% to 15% were seen once. Trimming left V 3 bases short and J 4 bases short, with 14 bases between. The length of the CDR3 is 15 residues. Germline loops: CDR1 MDHEN, CDR2 SYDVKM. The specimen was whole blood, collected at baseline. The TCR originated in an adult who was a healthcare worker with PCR-confirmed SARS-CoV-2 infection or an uninfected control (not recorded which). J is TRBJ2-3 and V is TRBV28, with D possibly being TRBD2 (5 bases). The CDR3 DNA reads TGTGCCAGCAGTTTTGGCGGGCCCCCCGCAGATACGCAGTATTTT. Its translation: CASSFGGPPADTQYF. The variable domain in full, with the rest retrieved from reference TRBV28 and TRBJ2-3, is DVKVTQSSRYLVKRTGEKVFLECVQDMDHENMFWYRQDPGLGLRLIYFSYDVKMKEKGDIPEGYSVSREKKERFSLILESASTNQTSMYLCASSFGGPPADTQYFGPGTRLTVL.